These T cell receptor beta chains were read from a single sample in a study of control samples from healthy donors and cancer patients. TCRdb's copy holds only in-frame clones and misses some; the assay was immunoSEQ multiplex PCR. Here the sample spans around 94,000 clones, 85% to 90% being singletons. Specimen: blood. The receptors come from a woman aged 45 to 65 in good health. CDR3s include the opening cysteine and the closing phenylalanine or tryptophan. D genes are given only for firm matches. Size tells how often a clone was seen (once, few, many) or the class of an expanded clone, and some rows leave it out.

>TRBV6-6|TRBD1|-|TRBJ2-5
CASSSHRDRGRETQYF
TGTGCCAGCAGTTCACACCGGGACAGGGGGCGAGAGACCCAGTACTTC
>TRBV10-3|-|-|TRBJ2-7
CAIRPQRGSYEQYF
TGTGCCATCAGGCCTCAGAGGGGGTCCTACGAGCAGTACTTC
>TRBV6-5|TRBD1|-|TRBJ1-2
CASSPSRDRGRGYTF
TGTGCCAGCAGCCCCTCCCGGGACAGGGGCAGAGGCTACACCTTC
>TRBV29-1|-|once|TRBJ1-1
CSAGVDTRAEAFF
TGCAGCGCGGGGGTGGACACCCGAGCTGAAGCTTTCTTT
>TRBV14|-|-|TRBJ2-5
CASSQVGLASRETQYF
TGTGCCAGCAGCCAAGTTGGGTTAGCTAGCAGGGAGACCCAGTACTTC
>TRBV6-5|-|once|TRBJ2-2
CASRYSVGGGELFF
TGTGCCAGCAGGTACAGCGTCGGGGGCGGGGAGCTGTTTTTT
>TRBV5-1|TRBD1|-|TRBJ1-1
CASSLATGEGKAFF
TGCGCCAGCAGCTTGGCAACAGGGGAGGGGAAAGCTTTCTTT
>TRBV19|-|-|TRBJ1-2
CASSEQVDGNYGYTF
TGTGCCAGTAGCGAACAGGTGGATGGGAACTATGGCTACACCTTC
>TRBV5-6|TRBD2|-|TRBJ2-2
CASSRTGTSGSTGELFF
TGTGCCAGCAGCAGAACCGGGACTAGCGGGAGCACCGGGGAGCTGTTTTTT
>TRBV7-2|-|-|TRBJ2-3
CASSLAVLEPTQYF
TGTGCCAGCAGCTTAGCGGTACTCGAGCCCACGCAGTATTTT
>TRBV28|TRBD1|-|TRBJ1-2
CASSLFVGTATFYGYTF
TGTGCCAGCAGTTTATTCGTCGGGACAGCCACCTTCTATGGCTACACCTTC
>TRBV5-5|-|-|TRBJ1-3
CASSYGLTSGNTIYF
TGTGCCAGCAGCTACGGACTCACCTCTGGAAACACCATATATTTT
>TRBV7-2|-|-|TRBJ2-3
CASSLPRDSRDTQYF
TGTGCCAGCAGCCTACCTCGGGACTCGCGGGATACGCAGTATTTT
>TRBV28|TRBD2|-|TRBJ2-7
CASSGTSGRRYEQYF
TGTGCCAGCAGCGGGACTAGCGGGAGACGCTACGAGCAGTACTTC
>TRBV2|-|-|TRBJ1-5
CASSELGGENQPQHF
TGTGCCAGCAGTGAATTAGGGGGAGAGAATCAGCCCCAGCATTTT
>TRBV11-2|-|-|TRBJ2-1
CASMGAGSYNEQFF
TGTGCCAGCATGGGGGCGGGCTCCTACAATGAGCAGTTCTTC
>TRBV6-5|-|-|TRBJ1-1
CASSYGENTEAFF
TGTGCCAGCAGTTATGGGGAGAACACTGAAGCTTTCTTT
>TRBV5-6|TRBD1|-|TRBJ1-1
CASSFYRGRISEAFF
TGTGCCAGCAGCTTTTACAGGGGGCGTATCTCTGAAGCTTTCTTT
>TRBV10-3|-|once|TRBJ2-7
CAISESSSDHSSYEQYF
TGTGCCATCAGTGAGTCCTCCTCTGACCACTCCTCCTACGAGCAGTACTTC
>TRBV29-1|-|-|TRBJ1-1
CSVNTGVNTEAFF
TGCAGCGTTAACACAGGCGTGAACACTGAAGCTTTCTTT
>TRBV5-6|TRBD2|-|TRBJ2-1
CASSLGGASGSVYNEQFF
TGTGCCAGCAGCTTGGGTGGGGCTAGCGGGAGTGTTTACAATGAGCAGTTCTTC
>TRBV7-6|-|-|TRBJ2-3
CASSPTTQTGTDTQYF
TGTGCCAGCAGCCCCACCACCCAAACCGGGACAGATACGCAGTATTTT
>TRBV19|-|-|TRBJ2-3
CASTKGLRLGVAQYF
TGTGCCAGTACAAAGGGACTGAGGTTGGGAGTTGCGCAGTATTTT
>TRBV5-1|TRBD1|-|TRBJ2-7
CASSLAPRTGGYSYEQYF
TGCGCCAGCAGCTTGGCCCCCCGGACAGGGGGCTACTCCTACGAGCAGTACTTC
>TRBV7-9|-|few|TRBJ1-2
CASSLQGRLTYGYTF
TGTGCCAGCAGCTTACAGGGGCGACTGACCTATGGCTACACCTTC
>TRBV11-2|-|-|TRBJ1-3
CASTNQLVNTIYF
TGTGCCAGCACCAACCAGCTTGTAAACACCATATATTTT
>TRBV12-3/TRBV12-4|-|-|TRBJ1-2
CASSYRYNYGYTF
TGTGCCAGCAGTTACAGATATAACTATGGCTACACCTTC
>TRBV5-1|-|-|TRBJ1-2
CASSLVPMDGYTF
TGCGCCAGCAGCTTGGTTCCGATGGATGGCTACACCTTC
>TRBV3-1/TRBV3-2|-|-|TRBJ1-1
CASNPDTEAFF
TGTGCCAGCAACCCCGACACTGAAGCTTTCTTT
>TRBV11-2|-|-|TRBJ2-7
CASSLSNSISYEQYF
TGTGCCAGCAGCTTAAGTAACAGTATCTCCTACGAGCAGTACTTC
>TRBV6-6|-|-|TRBJ1-2
CASSYAQESNYGYTF
TGTGCCAGCAGTTACGCCCAGGAGTCGAACTATGGCTACACCTTC
>TRBV19|TRBD1|-|TRBJ2-2
CASSIGQGGELFF
TGTGCCAGTAGTATCGGACAGGGCGGGGAGCTGTTTTTT
>TRBV9|TRBD2|-|TRBJ2-1
CASSRTAGGIYNEQFF
TGTGCCAGCAGCCGAACCGCGGGGGGCATATACAATGAGCAGTTCTTC
>TRBV15|TRBD2|-|TRBJ2-3
CATSRGAGGRNTQYF
TGTGCCACCAGCAGAGGGGCGGGGGGGAGGAATACGCAGTATTTT
>TRBV18|TRBD1|once|TRBJ1-6
CASSPPQGASSPLHF
TGTGCCAGCTCACCACCGCAGGGGGCGAGTTCACCCCTCCACTTT
>TRBV19|-|-|TRBJ2-4
CASSIGFYVRSAKNIQYF
TGTGCCAGTAGTATAGGATTTTACGTCCGTTCCGCCAAAAACATTCAGTACTTC
>TRBV6-6|TRBD1|-|TRBJ2-5
CASGTGPGVGTQYF
TGTGCCTCCGGGACAGGTCCTGGGGTAGGGACCCAGTACTTC
>TRBV2|-|few|TRBJ1-2
CASSEGTENYGYTF
TGTGCCAGCAGTGAAGGGACAGAGAACTATGGCTACACCTTC
>TRBV20-1|-|-|TRBJ2-1
CSASLVNEQFF
TGCAGTGCTAGTTTGGTCAATGAGCAGTTCTTC
>TRBV4-3|TRBD1|-|TRBJ2-1
CASSQEIQGVKNEQFF
TGCGCCAGCAGCCAAGAGATACAGGGGGTAAAGAATGAGCAGTTCTTC
>TRBV29-1|TRBD1|-|TRBJ1-3
CSVELAGGSGNTIYF
TGCAGCGTTGAGCTTGCAGGGGGCTCTGGAAACACCATATATTTT
>TRBV28|-|once|TRBJ1-1
CASIPHQNTEAFF
TGTGCCAGCATACCACACCAGAACACTGAAGCTTTCTTT
>TRBV5-1|-|-|TRBJ2-6
CASSLGGSGANVLTF
TGCGCCAGCAGCTTGGGAGGCTCTGGGGCCAACGTCCTGACTTTC
>TRBV13|-|-|TRBJ1-1
CASSLPLGGRKLNTEAFF
TGTGCCAGCAGCCTACCATTAGGGGGGCGTAAACTGAACACTGAAGCTTTCTTT
>TRBV24-1|TRBD1|-|TRBJ2-3
CATSGTGGGTDTQYF
TGTGCCACCAGTGGGACAGGTGGGGGCACAGATACGCAGTATTTT
>TRBV6-5|TRBD1|-|TRBJ2-1
CASRTGTGGDNEQFF
TGTGCCAGCAGAACCGGGACAGGGGGGGACAATGAGCAGTTCTTC
>TRBV18|TRBD1|once|TRBJ1-3
CASSPSGPRGPGNTIYF
TGTGCCAGCTCACCATCGGGTCCCAGGGGGCCTGGAAACACCATATATTTT
>TRBV5-8|-|-|TRBJ2-2
CASRRRVMAGELFF
TGTGCCAGCAGGAGAAGGGTTATGGCTGGGGAGCTGTTTTTT
>TRBV28|-|-|TRBJ1-2
CASSLQGINYGYTF
TGTGCCAGCAGCTTACAGGGAATCAACTATGGCTACACCTTC
>TRBV7-2|TRBD2|-|TRBJ2-1
CASSAQGLAKNEQFF
TGTGCCAGCAGCGCCCAAGGACTAGCGAAGAATGAGCAGTTCTTC
>TRBV7-2|-|-|TRBJ2-7
CASSLEAGRDYEQYF
TGTGCCAGCAGCTTAGAAGCAGGGAGAGACTACGAGCAGTACTTC
>TRBV19|-|-|TRBJ1-5
CASSTGPRANQPQHF
TGTGCCAGTAGTACTGGGCCCAGGGCTAATCAGCCCCAGCATTTT
>TRBV7-2|-|-|TRBJ1-6
CASSSYQGHQNSPLHF
TGTGCCAGCAGCTCGTACCAGGGACACCAGAATTCACCCCTCCACTTT
>TRBV6-1|TRBD1|-|TRBJ1-5
CASSEALPMARGRGQPQHF
TGTGCCAGCAGTGAAGCGCTTCCTATGGCCAGGGGGCGCGGGCAGCCCCAGCATTTT
>TRBV4-1|-|-|TRBJ1-2
CASSQAPGRGYTF
TGCGCCAGCAGCCAAGCGCCAGGCCGTGGCTACACCTTC
>TRBV7-8|-|-|TRBJ1-1
CASTLLLGNTEAFF
TGTGCCAGCACCCTCCTTCTGGGGAACACTGAAGCTTTCTTT
>TRBV5-1|TRBD2|-|TRBJ2-1
CASSLAKGLAGVRNYNEQFF
TGCGCCAGCAGCTTGGCCAAAGGACTAGCGGGAGTTAGGAACTACAATGAGCAGTTCTTC